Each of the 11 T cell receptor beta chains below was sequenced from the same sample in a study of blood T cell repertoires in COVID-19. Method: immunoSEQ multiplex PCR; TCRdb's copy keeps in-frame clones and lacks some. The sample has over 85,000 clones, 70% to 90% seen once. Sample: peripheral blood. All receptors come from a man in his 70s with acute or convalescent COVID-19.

The CDR3 bases are TGTGCCAGCTCATCGAAAACTAGCGGGGGGCCCTACGAGCAGTACTTC. Encoded protein: CASSSKTSGGPYEQYF. V usage is TRBV18 and J usage is TRBJ2-7, with 12 nucleotides matching TRBD2. V trimming: 5 bases; J trimming: 2 bases; junction bases outside the gene matches: 7. The CDR3 has 16 residues. Germline V gene sequence: CDR1 KGHSH, CDR2 LQKENI.

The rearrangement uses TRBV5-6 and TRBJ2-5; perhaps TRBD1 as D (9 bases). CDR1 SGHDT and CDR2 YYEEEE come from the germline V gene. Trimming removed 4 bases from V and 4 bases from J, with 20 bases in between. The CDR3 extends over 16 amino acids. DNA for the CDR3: TGTGCCAGCAGCACATATAGCGGGACAGGGATAGAGACCCAGTACTTC. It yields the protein CASSTYSGTGIETQYF.

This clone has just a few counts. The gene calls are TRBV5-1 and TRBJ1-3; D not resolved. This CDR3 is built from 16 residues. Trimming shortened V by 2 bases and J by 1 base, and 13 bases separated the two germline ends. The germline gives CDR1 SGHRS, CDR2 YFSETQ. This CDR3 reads CASSLAGYASGNTIYF. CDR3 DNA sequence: TGCGCCAGCAGCTTAGCTGGTTATGCATCTGGAAACACCATATATTTT.

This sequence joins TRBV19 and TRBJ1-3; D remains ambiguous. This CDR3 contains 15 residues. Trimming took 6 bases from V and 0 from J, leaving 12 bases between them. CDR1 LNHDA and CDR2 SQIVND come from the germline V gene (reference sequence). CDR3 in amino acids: CASSRGGISGNTIYF. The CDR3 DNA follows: TGTGCCAGTAGCCGAGGAGGGATCTCTGGAAACACCATATATTTT.

CDR3 sequence reads: CASSQDRGSSPLHF. CDR3 DNA: TGTGCCAGCAGCCAAGACAGGGGCAGTTCACCCCTCCACTTT. This chain links TRBV4-2 with TRBJ1-6; a weak D match, TRBD1 (6 bases). From germline, CDR1 is LGHNA and CDR2 YNFKEQ. The V and J ends lost 0 bases and 9 bases respectively, with 9 bases between them. The CDR3 has 14 amino acids.

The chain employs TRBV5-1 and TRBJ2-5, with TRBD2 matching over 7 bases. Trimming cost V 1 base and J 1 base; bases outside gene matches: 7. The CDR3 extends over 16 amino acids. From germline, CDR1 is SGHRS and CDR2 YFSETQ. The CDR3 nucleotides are TGCGCCAGCAGCTTGTTTGTTGGGGGGGGCCAAGAGACCCAGTACTTC. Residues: CASSLFVGGGQETQYF.

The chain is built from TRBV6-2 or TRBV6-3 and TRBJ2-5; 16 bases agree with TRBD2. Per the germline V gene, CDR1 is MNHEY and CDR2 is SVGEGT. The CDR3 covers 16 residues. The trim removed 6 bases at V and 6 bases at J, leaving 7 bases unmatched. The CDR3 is CASSRGTSGGEKTQYF. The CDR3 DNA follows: TGTGCCAGCAGCCGCGGGACTAGCGGGGGGGAGAAGACCCAGTACTTC.

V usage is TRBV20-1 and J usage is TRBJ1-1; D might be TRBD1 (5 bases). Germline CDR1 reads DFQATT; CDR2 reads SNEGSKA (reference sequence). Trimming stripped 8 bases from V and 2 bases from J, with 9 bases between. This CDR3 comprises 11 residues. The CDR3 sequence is CSYQGNTEAFF. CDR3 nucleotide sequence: TGCAGTTACCAGGGAAACACTGAAGCTTTCTTT.

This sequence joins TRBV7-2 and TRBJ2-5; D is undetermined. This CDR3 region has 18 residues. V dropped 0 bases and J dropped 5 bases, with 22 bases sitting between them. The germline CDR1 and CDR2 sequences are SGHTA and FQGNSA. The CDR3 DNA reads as TGTGCCAGCAGCTTAGCCGTTAGTCTCAGGCTGGGTGAGGAGACCCAGTACTTC. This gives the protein CASSLAVSLRLGEETQYF.

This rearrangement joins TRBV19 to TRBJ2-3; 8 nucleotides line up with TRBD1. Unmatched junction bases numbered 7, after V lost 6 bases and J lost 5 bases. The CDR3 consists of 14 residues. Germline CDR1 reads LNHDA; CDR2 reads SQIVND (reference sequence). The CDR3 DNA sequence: TGTGCCAGTAGCGACAGGGGAGTAGGAGATACGCAGTATTTT. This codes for CASSDRGVGDTQYF.

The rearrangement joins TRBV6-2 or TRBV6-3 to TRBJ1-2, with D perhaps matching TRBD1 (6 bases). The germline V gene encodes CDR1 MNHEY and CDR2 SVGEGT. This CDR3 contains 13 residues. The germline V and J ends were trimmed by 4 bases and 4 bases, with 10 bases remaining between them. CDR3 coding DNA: TGTGCCAGCAGTTTCCAGGGGCTCTATGGCTACACCTTC. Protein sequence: CASSFQGLYGYTF.